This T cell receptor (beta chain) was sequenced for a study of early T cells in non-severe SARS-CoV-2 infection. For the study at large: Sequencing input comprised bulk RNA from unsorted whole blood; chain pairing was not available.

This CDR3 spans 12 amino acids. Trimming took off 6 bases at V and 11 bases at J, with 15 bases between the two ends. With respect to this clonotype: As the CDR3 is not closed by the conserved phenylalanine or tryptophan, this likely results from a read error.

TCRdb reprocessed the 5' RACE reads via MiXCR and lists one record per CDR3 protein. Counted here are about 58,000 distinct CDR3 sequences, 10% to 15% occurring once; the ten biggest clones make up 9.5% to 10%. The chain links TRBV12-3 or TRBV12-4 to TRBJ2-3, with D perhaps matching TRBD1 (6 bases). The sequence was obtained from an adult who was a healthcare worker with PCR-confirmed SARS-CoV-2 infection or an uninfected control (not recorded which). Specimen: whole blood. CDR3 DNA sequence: TGTGCCAGCAGCTCAGGGGATCCCGTGCAGTATTCT. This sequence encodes CASSSGDPVQYS.